This T cell receptor (beta chain) appears in the sequencing data of a study of OX40 agonist ivuxolimab in advanced cancers. On the study more broadly: Every 2 weeks, patients received ivuxolimab intravenously, dosed at 0.01 to 10 mg/kg.

Autoimmune disease history or systemic immunosuppression disqualified patients. Study findings and constraints: By week 6 at 0.1 to 3.0 mg/kg, blood CD4+ and CD8+ T cells had expanded clonally.

On this clone: The antigen is unknown.

The repertoire was sequenced with immunoSEQ multiplex PCR; TCRdb's copy has only in-frame clones and lacks some. The sample records 90,000 to 100,000 clones, 75% to 90% being singletons. The CDR3 is 15 residues long. Trimming pared 4 bases from V and 3 bases from J, leaving 15 bases between. The V gene's germline CDR1 is MNHNS and CDR2 SASEGT. The V gene is TRBV6-1, the J gene TRBJ1-2, with D maybe TRBD1 (5 bases). The TCR sequence derives from an adult with an advanced solid tumor such as melanoma, head and neck, liver or kidney cancer. Sample: CD4+ or CD8+ T cells sorted from blood, taken in a trial of the OX40 agonist ivuxolimab. The DNA of the CDR3 is TGTGCCAGCAGTGCCTCAGGGAACAGCTACTATGGCTACACCTTC. This encodes CASSASGNSYYGYTF.